Shown below are 28 T cell receptor beta chains from a single sample sequenced in a study of CD49a tissue-resident CD8 T cells in human skin. The table came from immunoSEQ multiplex PCR; TCRdb's copy has only in-frame clones and leaves some out. The profile shows roughly 1,500 clones, approximately 70% of them singletons. Sequenced material: CLA- CD8+ effector memory T cells sorted from blood. Every receptor here comes from a human donor in good health.

A few counts support this clone. The junction shows a germline mismatch at one end, possibly a read error. The CDR3 loop is CASSQELAGAYEQYF. The CDR3, as DNA: TGCGCCAGCAGCCAAGAACTGGCGGGGGCCTACGAGCAGTACTTC. The chain has TRBV7-8 and TRBJ2-7, with 7 bases that match TRBD2. Germline CDR1 and CDR2: SGHVS and FQNEAQ. The CDR3 is 15 residues long.

This chain links TRBV15 with TRBJ1-5, with D possibly TRBD1 on 6 matching bases. This CDR3 comprises 12 residues. Per the germline V gene, CDR1 is LNHNV and CDR2 is YYDKDF (reference sequence). The germline V and J ends were trimmed by 5 bases and 8 bases, with 10 bases remaining between them. The CDR3 DNA reads TGTGCCACCAGCGAGGACAGTAAGCCCCAGCATTTT. This translates into CATSEDSKPQHF.

This clone is labeled as large. V usage is TRBV25-1 and J usage is TRBJ1-2; 10 nucleotides agree with TRBD1. V gave up 8 bases and J gave up 4 bases; unmatched junction bases: 16. The CDR3 runs to 17 residues. Germline CDR1 and CDR2: MGHDK and SYGVNS. The CDR3 coding sequence is TGTGCCAGCTCACCCGATCGGGACAGGGGAAGGGGCTATGGCTACACCTTC. This encodes CASSPDRDRGRGYGYTF.

In this sample, this clone turned up once. V gene TRBV7-6 combines with J gene TRBJ2-1, with a tentative D call TRBD1 (5 bases). The CDR3 is 17 residues long. V was trimmed by 2 bases and J by 6 bases, leaving 20 bases between them. The germline V gene encodes CDR1 SGHVS and CDR2 FNYEAQ. The CDR3 loop is CASSLLWDGANGNEQFF. Here the CDR3 DNA reads TGTGCCAGCAGCTTACTCTGGGATGGGGCCAATGGCAATGAGCAGTTCTTC.

In its sample, this clone was seen a few times. The chain couples TRBV6-6 to TRBJ2-7; D is ambiguous. V was pared by 2 bases and J by 6 bases, with 8 bases between. CDR1 and CDR2 (germline): MNHNY, SVGAGI (reference sequence). The CDR3 covers 12 residues. The CDR3 DNA is TGTGCCAGCAGTTACCCCCCCCTCGAGCAGTACTTC. Translating gives CASSYPPLEQYF.

The chain couples TRBV5-1 to TRBJ1-5, with 9 bases matching TRBD1. The CDR3 contains 13 residues. The germline gives CDR1 SGHRS, CDR2 YFSETQ. V was pared by 2 bases and J by 6 bases, with 0 bases of the junction left unmatched. The CDR3 here is CASSLQGAQPQHF. The CDR3 region has the DNA TGCGCCAGCAGCTTACAGGGGGCTCAGCCCCAGCATTTT.

V and J are TRBV2 and TRBJ2-1, with D possibly being TRBD2 (6 bases). Germline CDR1 and CDR2: SNHLY and FYNNEI. CDR3 length: 17 residues. The V and J ends lost 0 bases and 14 bases respectively, with 26 bases between them. The CDR3 reads CASSEARRDSKPMREFF. CDR3 coding DNA: TGTGCCAGCAGTGAAGCGAGGAGGGACTCGAAACCAATGAGGGAGTTCTTC.

This rearrangement joins TRBV10-3 to TRBJ2-1, with a weak D call TRBD2 (6 bases). The length of the CDR3 is 14 residues. Between the trimmed V and J ends, which lost 0 bases and 6 bases, there was a span of 9 bases. CDR1 and CDR2 (germline): ENHRY, SYGVKD. Written as DNA, the CDR3 is TGTGCCATCAGTGAGTCCTCGGAGGGCAATGAGCAGTTCTTC. It is translated as CAISESSEGNEQFF.

This clone is deemed large. The gene calls are TRBV6-4 and TRBJ1-1; 9 bases map to TRBD1. Losses at the gene ends were 6 bases for V and 4 bases for J; bases not matched to a gene: 6. CDR1 is MRHNA and CDR2 is SNTAGT in the germline V gene. The CDR3 sequence is 14 residues long. This CDR3 is CASRGTGTGTEAFF. CDR3 in DNA: TGTGCCAGCAGGGGGACAGGGACGGGCACTGAAGCTTTCTTT.

The V gene is TRBV9, the J gene TRBJ2-3, with D hard to call. Germline V gene lookup returns CDR1 SGDLS and CDR2 YYNGEE. CDR3 length: 13 residues. V lost 3 bases, J lost 4 bases, and 9 bases lay in between. CDR3 loop: CASSGKLADTQYF. In DNA, the CDR3 is TGTGCCAGCAGCGGCAAGCTAGCAGATACGCAGTATTTT.

The chain carries TRBV5-4 and TRBJ1-1; no firm D call. CDR3 length: 13 amino acids. Trimming removed 2 bases from V and 6 bases from J, with 11 bases in between. The germline gives CDR1 SGHNT, CDR2 YYREEE (reference sequence). The CDR3 sequence is CASSFHLGSEAFF. Written as DNA, the CDR3 is TGTGCCAGCAGCTTTCATCTGGGCTCTGAAGCTTTCTTT.

The sample holds one count of this clone. This chain uses TRBV29-1 with TRBJ1-2, with TRBD1 identical over 9 bases. With 0 bases clipped from V and 1 base from J, the junction kept 3 bases outside the gene matches. The germline V gene has CDR1 SQVTM and CDR2 ANQGSEA. The CDR3 is made up of 15 amino acids. The CDR3 reads CSVEDRDRVNYGYTF. CDR3 bases: TGCAGCGTTGAAGATCGGGACAGGGTTAACTATGGCTACACCTTC.

The rearrangement joins TRBV4-1 to TRBJ2-5; D may be TRBD1 (5 bases). This CDR3 contains 15 residues. Germline loops: CDR1 MGHRA, CDR2 YSYEKL. Trimming took 5 bases from V and 4 from J, leaving 17 bases between them. CDR3: CASSYIDKGLETQYF. As DNA, the CDR3 is TGCGCCAGCAGCTATATAGATAAGGGGCTAGAGACCCAGTACTTC.

The chain couples TRBV5-6 to TRBJ1-4, with D possibly being TRBD1 (6 bases). This CDR3 region has 13 residues. Trimming removed 4 bases at V and 8 bases at J, with 12 bases between. The germline V gene encodes CDR1 SGHDT and CDR2 YYEEEE. CDR3 sequence reads: CASSRVDREKLFF. CDR3 in DNA: TGTGCCAGCAGCAGGGTAGACAGGGAAAAACTGTTTTTT.

Comments on this clone: This likely came from a read error, as a far larger clone is one base away. V gene TRBV7-6 combines with J gene TRBJ2-7, with TRBD1 matching 8 bases. Germline CDR1 SGHVS, CDR2 FNYEAQ. The CDR3 is 15 residues long. Trimming at V came to 5 bases and at J to 3 bases, leaving 9 bases not matched to a gene. The CDR3 protein is CASSAYSGTGYEQYF. The CDR3 DNA reads TGTGCCAGCAGCGCGTACTCCGGGACAGGCTACGAGCAGTACTTC.

The chain links TRBV6-4 to TRBJ2-3; D remains unclear. CDR1 and CDR2 from the germline V gene are MRHNA and SNTAGT. Trimming took off 0 bases at V and 6 bases at J, with 10 bases between the two ends. The CDR3 is made up of 14 amino acids. CDR3: CASSDSPGSDTQYF. DNA of the CDR3: TGTGCCAGCAGTGACTCCCCAGGCTCCGATACGCAGTATTTT.

This chain links TRBV7-6 with TRBJ2-7, with 11 bases matching TRBD2. CDR1 is SGHVS and CDR2 is FNYEAQ in the germline V gene. V lost 5 bases to trimming and J lost 2 bases; unmatched junction nucleotides: 8. The CDR3 contains 16 residues. The CDR3 DNA follows: TGTGCCAGCAGCATGGGACTAGCGGAGAGTCCCTACGAGCAGTACTTC. It specifies CASSMGLAESPYEQYF.

The chain couples TRBV7-9 to TRBJ1-2; maybe TRBD1 (6 bases). The CDR3 loop spans 14 amino acids. Trimming stripped 6 bases from V and 4 bases from J, with 15 bases between. Germline V lookup: CDR1 SEHNR, CDR2 FQNEAQ (reference sequence). The CDR3 bases are TGTGCCAGCAGTTTGGAGACAGGATCCTATGGCTACACCTTC. It specifies CASSLETGSYGYTF.

The rearrangement links TRBV29-1 to TRBJ1-2; D is uncertain. The CDR3 covers 13 residues. V lost 3 bases and J 6 bases, leaving 14 bases between the germline ends. Germline lookup yields CDR1 SQVTM and CDR2 ANQGSEA. The CDR3 spells CSVDTKRVDGYTF. The DNA of the CDR3 is TGCAGCGTTGACACCAAGAGGGTTGATGGCTACACCTTC.

This clone was seen a handful of times. CDR3 amino acids: CASSLGVHRGNTEAFF. CDR3 coding DNA: TGTGCCAGCAGCTTGGGGGTCCACAGGGGAAACACTGAAGCTTTCTTT. The chain couples TRBV5-6 to TRBJ1-1; 7 nucleotides match TRBD1. Per the germline V gene, CDR1 is SGHDT and CDR2 is YYEEEE. This CDR3 is 16 amino acids long. The V and J ends lost 0 bases and 2 bases, in that order; junction bases with no gene match: 7.

This clone is categorized as hyperexpanded (1% or more). This rearrangement joins TRBV29-1 to TRBJ1-2, with D hard to call. The CDR3 length is 13 residues. V was cut by 4 bases and J by 6 bases, with 15 bases left in between. From germline, CDR1 is SQVTM and CDR2 ANQGSEA. The CDR3 region has the DNA TGCAGCGTTGCCGCCGAGAGGGTTGATGGCTACACCTTC. It specifies CSVAAERVDGYTF.

To note about this clone: The junction does not match germline at one end; this may be a read error. The V and J genes are TRBV5-3 and TRBJ2-7; 8 nucleotides line up with TRBD1. TRBV5-3 is labeled an ORF, and its function is uncertain. The CDR3 consists of 14 residues. The CDR3 DNA is TGTGCCAGCAGCTTGGGACAGGTCCAATACGAGCAGTACTTC. Amino acid sequence: CASSLGQVQYEQYF.

This clone turned up a few times. The gene calls are TRBV7-9 and TRBJ2-7; 7 bases map to TRBD1. CDR1 SEHNR and CDR2 FQNEAQ come from the germline V gene (reference sequence). CDR3 length equals 14 residues. V trimming: 5 bases; J trimming: 7 bases; junction bases outside the gene matches: 11. CDR3: CASSHRDRNWEQYF. Here the CDR3 DNA reads TGTGCCAGCAGCCACCGGGACAGAAACTGGGAGCAGTACTTC.

CDR3 sequence (DNA): TGTGCCAGCAGTGTTCTAGGGAGAACCGGGGAGCTGTTTTTT. Translated: CASSVLGRTGELFF. The V gene is TRBV27, the J gene TRBJ2-2; TRBD2 might be the D (5 bases). The length of the CDR3 is 14 residues. V was pared by 5 bases and J by 5 bases, with 12 bases between. Germline CDR1 and CDR2: MNHEY and SMNVEV (reference sequence).

The chain carries TRBV15 and TRBJ1-4; tentatively, D is TRBD1 (6 bases). There are 16 residues in the CDR3. Trimming stripped 0 bases from V and 3 bases from J, with 11 bases between. The germline V gene has CDR1 LNHNV and CDR2 YYDKDF (reference sequence). The CDR3 region is CATSRDWGRANEKLFF. The CDR3 nucleotides read TGTGCCACCAGCAGAGATTGGGGGCGGGCTAATGAAAAACTGTTTTTT.

By proportion, this clone is large (0.1 to 1%). The rearrangement joins TRBV30 to TRBJ2-3, with D possibly TRBD2 on 6 matching bases. Between the trimmed V and J ends, which lost 0 bases and 5 bases, there was a span of 18 bases. Germline V CDR1 and CDR2: GTSNPN, SVGIG (reference sequence). CDR3 length equals 16 residues. This chain's CDR3 is CAWSVRGRESLDTQYF. The DNA of the CDR3 is TGTGCCTGGAGTGTACGGGGCCGGGAGAGTCTAGATACGCAGTATTTT.

The rearrangement joins TRBV18 to TRBJ1-1, with TRBD1 as a possible D gene (6 bases). V was pared by 2 bases and J by 3 bases, with 19 bases between. The length of the CDR3 is 17 residues. Germline V gene data show CDR1 as KGHSH and CDR2 as LQKENI. The CDR3 loop reads CASSPSSAGVGDTEAFF. Written as DNA, the CDR3 is TGTGCCAGCTCACCATCGTCGGCAGGGGTCGGTGACACTGAAGCTTTCTTT.

V and J are TRBV4-1 and TRBJ1-2; D is unresolved. V lost 0 bases to trimming and J lost 4 bases, with 9 bases between them. Germline CDR1 MGHRA, CDR2 YSYEKL. CDR3 length: 14 residues. The CDR3 nucleotides are TGCGCCAGCAGCCAAGAACCCGCGATCTATGGCTACACCTTC. It translates to CASSQEPAIYGYTF.